This T cell receptor (beta chain) appears in the sequencing data of a study of blood T cell repertoires in COVID-19. Study as a whole: Samples of COVID-19 (acute and convalescent) were obtained from the United States, Italy and Spain.

Original data processing: Nucleated cell counts were estimated from reference gene primer amplification. Sequencing was performed with immunoSEQ multiplex PCR; in TCRdb, only in-frame clones are kept and a portion is missing. V, J and clone size are taken as reported in that table, and D and trimming were inferred from the DNA itself. Here the sample spans more than 95,000 clones, approximately 82% being singletons. The germline gives CDR1 SGHRS, CDR2 YFSETQ. This CDR3 comprises 14 residues. J lost 3 bases, V lost 4 bases, and 6 bases had no gene match. Sequencing was done on a sample of peripheral blood. The TCR originated in a man between 65 and 85 years old with active or convalescent COVID-19. This chain connects TRBV5-1 to TRBJ2-7, with TRBD2 identical over 8 bases. CDR3 sequence reads: CASSPGGAHYEQYF. DNA of the CDR3: TGCGCCAGCAGCCCCGGGGGGGCCCACTACGAGCAGTACTTC.